A single sample is the source of the 9 T cell receptor beta chains below, sequenced in a study of radiation and T cells in renal cell carcinoma. Time point reported: baseline pretreatment blood. Treatment defined: 15 Gy SBRT to primary tumor, nephrectomy 4 weeks later. Method: immunoSEQ multiplex PCR; TCRdb's copy keeps in-frame clones and lacks some. The sample records 130,000 to 150,000 clones, about 88% being singletons. Sequenced here: blood, sampled from a patient whose treatment included radiotherapy and nephrectomy. The receptors shown here come from a woman in her 50s with renal cell carcinoma.

Turning to this clone: This specimen includes other DNA sequences encoding the same CDR3. V is TRBV5-4 and J is TRBJ2-5; D is perhaps TRBD1 or TRBD2 (6 bases each). CDR3 size: 14 residues. Germline V lookup: CDR1 SGHNT, CDR2 YYREEE (reference sequence). The ends were cut back, 1 base at V and 5 bases at J, with 12 bases in the middle. CDR3 sequence reads: CASSLSGAGETQYF. The CDR3 DNA reads TGTGCCAGCAGCTTGTCGGGGGCCGGGGAGACCCAGTACTTC.

The V gene is TRBV6-5, the J gene TRBJ2-4; D is unclear. The V gene's germline CDR1 is MNHEY and CDR2 SVGAGI. Trimming took off 7 bases at V and 0 bases at J, with 10 bases between the two ends. The CDR3 length is 14 residues. This CDR3 reads CASTSLLAKNIQYF. The CDR3 nucleotides are TGTGCCAGCACCTCCTTATTAGCCAAAAACATTCAGTACTTC.

This chain connects TRBV4-3 to TRBJ2-2, with TRBD2 identical over 8 bases. In germline, CDR1 is LGHNA, CDR2 YSLEER. The CDR3 is 16 residues long. V was clipped by 5 bases and J by 4 bases; unmatched bases: 9. CDR3 sequence (DNA): TGCGCCAGCAGCAGAGAGGCGGGGGGAGTCACCGGGGAGCTGTTTTTT. Amino acids: CASSREAGGVTGELFF.

CDR3 nucleotides: TGTGCCAGCAGCAGAGGGAGAGAGACCCAGTACTTC. Its protein is CASSRGRETQYF. The rearrangement uses TRBV11-2 and TRBJ2-5; D might be TRBD2 (5 bases). Germline V gene lookup returns CDR1 SGHAT and CDR2 FQNNGV. The germline V and J ends were trimmed by 5 bases and 4 bases, with 8 bases remaining between them. This CDR3 comprises 12 residues.

The V gene is TRBV5-6, the J gene TRBJ1-3, with no clear D. V was pared by 4 bases and J by 2 bases, with 10 bases between. The V gene's germline CDR1 is SGHDT and CDR2 YYEEEE. This CDR3 region has 14 residues. The CDR3 loop is CASSPSQAGNTIYF. Here the CDR3 DNA reads TGTGCCAGCAGCCCCTCCCAGGCTGGAAACACCATATATTTT.

The sample holds one count of this clone. The chain uses TRBV6-5 and TRBJ1-5; TRBD1 agrees at 8 bases. J lost 2 bases, V lost 6 bases, and 6 bases had no gene match. Germline-derived CDR1 and CDR2 are MNHEY and SVGAGI. This CDR3 spans 15 amino acids. CDR3 in DNA: TGTGCCAGCAGCACCGGACAGGGAGGCAATCAGCCCCAGCATTTT. Residues: CASSTGQGGNQPQHF.

J is TRBJ2-7 and V is TRBV7-8; D remains unclear. Germline values: CDR1 SGHVS, CDR2 FQNEAQ. V was shortened by 3 bases and J by 0 bases, with 9 bases between the two germline ends. The CDR3 sequence is 14 residues long. The CDR3 loop reads CASSFRPGSYEQYF. The CDR3 region has the DNA TGTGCCAGCAGCTTTAGGCCAGGCTCCTACGAGCAGTACTTC.

The chain has TRBV6-5 and TRBJ2-3; D possibly corresponds to TRBD1 (6 bases). The CDR3 length is 12 residues. V lost 6 bases and J 4 bases, leaving 8 bases between the germline ends. Germline V gives CDR1 MNHEY, CDR2 SVGAGI. The CDR3 nucleotides are TGTGCCAGCAGGGGGGCCCCAGATACGCAGTATTTT. This translates into CASRGAPDTQYF.

The chain combines TRBV5-4 with TRBJ1-2, with no clear D. The CDR3 has 13 amino acids. Germline lookup yields CDR1 SGHNT and CDR2 YYREEE (reference sequence). V gave up 6 bases and J gave up 1 base, with 10 bases separating them. This CDR3 reads CASKSGGNYGYTF. The CDR3 coding sequence is TGTGCCAGCAAGTCAGGTGGTAACTATGGCTACACCTTC.